This section outlines one TCR beta chain sequence together with its context. This sample stems from a study of blood T cell repertoires in COVID-19. About the research overall: T cells, B-cell-depleted T cells, or PBMCs supplied cDNA or gDNA.

Trimming pared 0 bases from V and 0 bases from J, leaving 12 bases between. The CDR3 has 17 residues. CDR1 and CDR2 from the germline V gene are LGHDT and YNNKEL (reference sequence). The method was immunoSEQ multiplex PCR; TCRdb's version includes in-frame clones alone and lacks a portion of them. The profile covers 180,000 or so clones, with 75% to 90% appearing a single time and just under 8.5% taken by the ten largest. The sample comprised peripheral blood. The source of this sequence is a woman aged 55-69 years with acute or convalescent COVID-19. The V and J genes are TRBV3-1 (or the pseudogene TRBV3-2) and TRBJ2-1; tentative D call: TRBD2 (6 bases). The CDR3 protein is CASSQDGGALSYNEQFF. Here the CDR3 DNA reads TGTGCCAGCAGCCAAGACGGCGGGGCCCTCTCCTACAATGAGCAGTTCTTC.